Presented here are 13 T cell receptor beta chains from one specimen sequenced in a study of tumour-infiltrating T cells in Burkitt lymphoma. The assay was immunoSEQ multiplex PCR, and TCRdb's table has in-frame clones only and misses some. Of about 14,000 clones in the sample, 25% to 35% were seen once. The sequencing sample was made of tumor tissue. These receptors originate from a human donor with diffuse large B-cell lymphoma.

In DNA, the CDR3 is TGTGCCAGCAGCTTAGTTCGGCCCGGGGAGCTGTTTTTT. As protein: CASSLVRPGELFF. This chain links TRBV11-2 with TRBJ2-2; D is uncertain. V was pared by 1 base and J by 6 bases, with 6 bases between. The CDR3 is 13 residues long. The germline gives CDR1 SGHAT, CDR2 FQNNGV.

This clone was observed a handful of times. The chain carries TRBV5-1 and TRBJ1-4, with D perhaps TRBD1 (6 bases). CDR1 SGHRS and CDR2 YFSETQ come from the germline V gene. The CDR3 is 14 residues long. Trimming took off 4 bases at V and 7 bases at J, with 14 bases between the two ends. The chain's CDR3 is CASSLGQPREKLFF. CDR3 bases: TGCGCCAGCAGCCTAGGACAGCCTCGTGAAAAACTGTTTTTT.

V gene TRBV10-3 combines with J gene TRBJ2-7; 11 bases match TRBD2. Looked up from germline, CDR1 is ENHRY and CDR2 is SYGVKD. This CDR3 is built from 16 residues. The trim removed 8 bases at V and 3 bases at J, leaving 12 bases unmatched. The CDR3 nucleotides read TGTGCCATCGCAGAAAAAAAGACTAGCGGGATCTACGAGCAGTACTTC. This gives the protein CAIAEKKTSGIYEQYF.

This sequence joins TRBV2 and TRBJ1-5; maybe TRBD1 (6 bases). V gave up 2 bases and J gave up 2 bases, with 10 bases separating them. The CDR3 is 15 residues long. Germline V CDR1 and CDR2: SNHLY, FYNNEI. CDR3 sequence (DNA): TGTGCCAGCAGTGAAATGGCAGGGGGCAATCAGCCCCAGCATTTT. Translation gives CASSEMAGGNQPQHF. The variable domain in full, with the rest retrieved from reference TRBV2 and TRBJ1-5, is EPEVTQTPSHQVTQMGQEVILRCVPISNHLYFYWYRQILGQKVEFLVSFYNNEISEKSEIFDDQFSVERPDGSNFTLKIRSTKLEDSAMYFCASSEMAGGNQPQHFGDGTRLSIL.

This clone showed up just a few times. V is TRBV10-2 and J is TRBJ2-3; possible D gene TRBD2, 6 bases. Trimming left V 6 bases short and J 7 bases short, with 20 bases between. This CDR3 has 15 amino acids. CDR1 is WSHSY, CDR2 SAAADI, per germline. Written as DNA, the CDR3 is TGCGCCAGCAGGGACGGCGCGGGGTCACGCAATACGCAGTATTTT. It codes for CASRDGAGSRNTQYF.

This clone was detected a few times. This sequence joins TRBV5-4 and TRBJ1-1, with 7 bases fitting TRBD1. The CDR3 is made up of 13 amino acids. The germline V gene encodes CDR1 SGHNT and CDR2 YYREEE (reference sequence). J lost 4 bases, V lost 0 bases, and 0 bases had no gene match. CDR3 nucleotides: TGTGCCAGCAGCTTGGACAGGGGCACTGAAGCTTTCTTT. Translating gives CASSLDRGTEAFF.

The chain links TRBV6-5 to TRBJ2-5; D is uncertain. Germline V gives CDR1 MNHEY, CDR2 SVGAGI. V lost 5 bases to trimming and J lost 5 bases, with 6 bases between them. The CDR3 is 11 amino acids. DNA for the CDR3: TGTGCCAGCAGTCTACGGGAGACCCAGTACTTC. Translated, it gives CASSLRETQYF.

The genes are TRBV7-9 and TRBJ2-2, with D possibly being TRBD2 (6 bases). V dropped 6 bases and J dropped 4 bases, with 18 bases sitting between them. Germline CDR1 and CDR2: SEHNR and FQNEAQ (reference sequence). The CDR3 covers 16 residues. The CDR3 here is CASSPVGGVGTGELFF. The CDR3 nucleotides read TGTGCCAGCAGTCCCGTCGGAGGGGTCGGCACCGGGGAGCTGTTTTTT.

The rearrangement joins TRBV30 to TRBJ2-2; D is ambiguous. The germline gives CDR1 GTSNPN, CDR2 SVGIG (reference sequence). The V gene lost 0 bases and the J gene lost 5 bases, with 7 bases spanning the gap. This CDR3 spans 13 amino acids. CDR3 region: CAWSVLVTGELFF. The CDR3 nucleotides read TGTGCCTGGAGTGTCTTGGTGACCGGGGAGCTGTTTTTT.

This chain uses TRBV9 with TRBJ1-3; no clear D. Per the germline V gene, CDR1 is SGDLS and CDR2 is YYNGEE. Trimming removed 3 bases from V and 6 bases from J, with 16 bases in between. The CDR3 contains 15 residues. The CDR3 DNA follows: TGTGCCAGCAGCGGACGGACTGAGTCATTAAACACCATATATTTT. Protein sequence: CASSGRTESLNTIYF. The complete variable domain, with remaining parts taken from reference TRBV9 and TRBJ1-3, reads DSGVTQTPKHLITATGQRVTLRCSPRSGDLSVYWYQQSLDQGLQFLIQYYNGEERAKGNILERFSAQQFPDLHSELNLSSLELGDSALYFCASSGRTESLNTIYFGEGSWLTVV.

CDR3 nucleotide sequence: TGCGCCAGCAGCCAAGATAGCCGACTATTACTCTATGAGCAGTTCTTC. It encodes CASSQDSRLLLYEQFF. The V gene is TRBV4-1, the J gene TRBJ2-1, with D perhaps TRBD2 (5 bases). Germline lookup yields CDR1 MGHRA and CDR2 YSYEKL. Trimming pared 0 bases from V and 8 bases from J, leaving 17 bases between. The CDR3 is 16 amino acids.

This chain connects TRBV5-6 to TRBJ2-2, with D uncertain. The CDR3 has 14 amino acids. Germline V gene data show CDR1 as SGHDT and CDR2 as YYEEEE. The germline V and J ends were trimmed by 4 bases and 3 bases, with 10 bases remaining between them. This CDR3 reads CASSPIPDTGELFF. The DNA of the CDR3 is TGTGCCAGCAGCCCAATCCCTGACACCGGGGAGCTGTTTTTT.

A few counts support this clone. The rearrangement uses TRBV29-1 and TRBJ1-2; D is undetermined. The germline CDR1 and CDR2 sequences are SQVTM and ANQGSEA. The CDR3 contains 15 residues. Trimming shortened V by 0 bases and J by 4 bases, and 15 bases separated the two germline ends. The CDR3 spells CSVEDPKRSFYGYTF. The CDR3 nucleotides read TGCAGCGTTGAAGATCCTAAGAGGAGTTTCTATGGCTACACCTTC.